A single sample is the source of the 14 T cell receptor beta chains below, sequenced in a study of blood T cell repertoires in COVID-19. Measured with immunoSEQ multiplex PCR; TCRdb has only the in-frame clones, and not every one. The sample carries roughly 300,000 clones, 80% to 90% recorded once. Sequencing was performed on peripheral blood. These TCRs come from a woman aged 30 to 39 with COVID-19, enrolled during active disease.

This chain uses TRBV2 with TRBJ1-1, with D possibly matching TRBD1 (5 bases). Trimming took 3 bases from V and 3 from J, leaving 11 bases between them. This CDR3 spans 14 amino acids. Germline lookup yields CDR1 SNHLY and CDR2 FYNNEI. CDR3 nucleotides: TGTGCCAGCAGTGACCAGGGTCGGGACACTGAAGCTTTCTTT. This gives the protein CASSDQGRDTEAFF.

The V and J genes are TRBV2 and TRBJ2-2; D is perhaps TRBD1 (5 bases). The V and J ends lost 3 bases and 7 bases respectively, with 6 bases between them. From germline, CDR1 is SNHLY and CDR2 FYNNEI. CDR3 length: 12 amino acids. CDR3 amino acids: CASSDDSGELFF. DNA for the CDR3: TGTGCCAGCAGTGACGACAGCGGGGAGCTGTTTTTT.

This chain joins TRBV4-1 and TRBJ2-6; 10 bases are shared with TRBD1. Germline V lookup: CDR1 MGHRA, CDR2 YSYEKL. J was trimmed by 2 bases and V by 4 bases; bases with no gene match: 5. The CDR3 is made up of 17 amino acids. The CDR3 sequence: CASSRMTGGTGANVLTF. CDR3 in DNA: TGCGCCAGCAGCCGCATGACAGGGGGCACTGGGGCCAACGTCCTGACTTTC.

The J gene is TRBJ1-2, the V gene TRBV6-5; the D is unclear. The V gene's germline CDR1 is MNHEY and CDR2 SVGAGI. The CDR3 is 12 residues long. The V end lost 3 bases, the J end lost 5 bases, and 7 bases lay between the germline ends. The CDR3 sequence: CASSYGPYGYTF. Written as DNA, the CDR3 is TGTGCCAGCAGTTATGGCCCGTATGGCTACACCTTC.

The V call is TRBV29-1, the J call TRBJ2-5, with unresolved D. With 6 bases removed from V and 2 bases from J, the gap between germline ends came to 4 bases. The V gene's germline CDR1 is SQVTM and CDR2 ANQGSEA. The CDR3 is made up of 10 amino acids. This CDR3 reads CSVRQETQYF. The CDR3 region has the DNA TGCAGCGTGAGACAAGAGACCCAGTACTTC.

V usage is TRBV27 and J usage is TRBJ1-5; a weak D match, TRBD1 (5 bases). The CDR3 runs to 13 residues. The V end lost 6 bases, the J end lost 7 bases, and 13 bases lay between the germline ends. Germline CDR1 and CDR2: MNHEY and SMNVEV (reference sequence). The CDR3 here is CASSGGAGQPQHF. The CDR3 DNA reads as TGTGCCAGCAGCGGGGGAGCAGGACAGCCCCAGCATTTT.

The chain employs TRBV7-2 and TRBJ2-2; perhaps TRBD1 as D (5 bases). The CDR3 has 15 residues. V shed 1 base and J shed 5 bases, with 11 bases lying between them. Germline CDR1 reads SGHTA; CDR2 reads FQGNSA. The CDR3 DNA is TGTGCCAGCAGCTTAGGTAGGGGCCGGACCGGGGAGCTGTTTTTT. It encodes CASSLGRGRTGELFF.

The rearrangement joins TRBV18 to TRBJ2-3; 9 bases map to TRBD2. V lost 1 base and J lost 1; bases outside the gene matches: 9. Per the germline V gene, CDR1 is KGHSH and CDR2 is LQKENI. CDR3 length equals 18 residues. Here the CDR3 DNA reads TGTGCCAGCTCACCACGTTTTGGACTAGCGATGGGCACAGATACGCAGTATTTT. Its translation: CASSPRFGLAMGTDTQYF.

This clone was found a few times. This chain joins TRBV4-2 and TRBJ1-6; 7 bases are a match to TRBD1. Losses at the gene ends were 3 bases for V and 9 bases for J; bases not matched to a gene: 8. This CDR3 has 15 amino acids. Per the germline V gene, CDR1 is LGHNA and CDR2 is YNFKEQ. This CDR3 reads CASSQEHRGGSPLHF. In nucleotides, the CDR3 is TGTGCCAGCAGCCAGGAGCACAGGGGAGGTTCACCCCTCCACTTT.

This clone was recorded only once. CDR3 residues: CAWSVGGARYEQYF. CDR3 coding DNA: TGTGCCTGGAGTGTCGGGGGGGCGCGCTACGAGCAGTACTTC. The chain has TRBV30 and TRBJ2-7, with 8 bases aligning to TRBD2. In germline, CDR1 is GTSNPN, CDR2 SVGIG (reference sequence). The length of the CDR3 is 14 residues. V lost 0 bases to trimming and J lost 3 bases; unmatched junction nucleotides: 4.

CDR3 in DNA: TGCGCCAGCAGCCGAGGGACAGGGTATGGCTACACCTTC. Its protein product is CASSRGTGYGYTF. The rearrangement links TRBV10-1 to TRBJ1-2; TRBD1 matches at 9 bases. Looked up from germline, CDR1 is WNHNN and CDR2 is SYGVQD (reference sequence). With 6 bases clipped from V and 5 bases from J, the junction kept 4 bases outside the gene matches. The CDR3 length is 13 residues.

The rearrangement joins TRBV28 to TRBJ1-3, with D possibly TRBD1 on 6 matching bases. V lost 3 bases, J lost 2 bases, and 8 bases lay in between. This CDR3 spans 14 amino acids. Germline lookup yields CDR1 MDHEN and CDR2 SYDVKM. The DNA of the CDR3 is TGTGCCAGCAGTTTTAGACAGGCTGGAAACACCATATATTTT. Its protein product is CASSFRQAGNTIYF. The full variable domain, its missing parts supplied by reference TRBV28 and TRBJ1-3, is DVKVTQSSRYLVKRTGEKVFLECVQDMDHENMFWYRQDPGLGLRLIYFSYDVKMKEKGDIPEGYSVSREKKERFSLILESASTNQTSMYLCASSFRQAGNTIYFGEGSWLTVV.

CDR3 protein: CASRSKSGTPHEQYF. The CDR3 DNA follows: TGTGCCAGTAGGTCGAAGTCAGGGACTCCCCACGAGCAGTACTTC. The V gene is TRBV19, the J gene TRBJ2-7; D perhaps matches TRBD2 (6 bases). Germline assignment: CDR1 LNHDA and CDR2 SQIVND (reference sequence). The CDR3 is 15 amino acids. V was cut by 6 bases and J by 5 bases, with 20 bases left in between.

The chain couples TRBV3-1 (or the pseudogene TRBV3-2) to TRBJ2-3; maybe TRBD1 (5 bases). The germline gives CDR1 LGHDT, CDR2 YNNKEL (reference sequence). The V gene lost 1 base and the J gene lost 2 bases, with 13 bases spanning the gap. CDR3 length: 16 residues. The CDR3, as DNA: TGTGCCAGCAGCCAAGGGGTAAGACAGAACACAGATACGCAGTATTTT. Amino acid sequence: CASSQGVRQNTDTQYF.